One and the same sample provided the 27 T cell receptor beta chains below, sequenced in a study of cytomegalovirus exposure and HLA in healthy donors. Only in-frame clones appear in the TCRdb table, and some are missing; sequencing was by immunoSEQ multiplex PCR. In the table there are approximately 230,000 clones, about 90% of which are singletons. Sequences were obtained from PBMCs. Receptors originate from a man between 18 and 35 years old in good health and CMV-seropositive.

The CDR3 DNA reads TGTGCCAGCAGTGAAGAGGCAGCCACTTCCTACGAGCAGTACTTC. It codes for CASSEEAATSYEQYF. The chain uses TRBV2 and TRBJ2-7; no clear D. Germline V gives CDR1 SNHLY, CDR2 FYNNEI. CDR3 length equals 15 residues. V lost 1 base, J lost 1 base, and 11 bases lay in between.

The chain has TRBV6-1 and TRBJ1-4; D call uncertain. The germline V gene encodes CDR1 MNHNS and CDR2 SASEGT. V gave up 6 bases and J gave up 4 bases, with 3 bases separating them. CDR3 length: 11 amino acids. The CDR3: CASSLNEKLFF. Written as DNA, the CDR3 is TGTGCCAGCAGCCTTAATGAAAAACTGTTTTTT.

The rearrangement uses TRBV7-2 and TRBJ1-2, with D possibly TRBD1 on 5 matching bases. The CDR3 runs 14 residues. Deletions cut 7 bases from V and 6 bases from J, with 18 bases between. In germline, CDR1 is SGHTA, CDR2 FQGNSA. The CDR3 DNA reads TGTGCCAGCAACAGGCTAACGAAACGGGATGGCTACACCTTC. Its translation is CASNRLTKRDGYTF.

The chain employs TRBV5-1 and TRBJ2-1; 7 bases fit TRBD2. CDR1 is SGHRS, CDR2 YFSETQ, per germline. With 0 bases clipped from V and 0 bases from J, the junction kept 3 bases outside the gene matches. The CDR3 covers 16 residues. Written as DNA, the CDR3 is TGCGCCAGCAGCTTGGGGGGACTAAGCTCCTACAATGAGCAGTTCTTC. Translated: CASSLGGLSSYNEQFF. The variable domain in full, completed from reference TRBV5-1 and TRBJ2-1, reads KAGVTQTPRYLIKTRGQQVTLSCSPISGHRSVSWYQQTPGQGLQFLFEYFSETQRNKGNFPGRFSGRQFSNSRSEMNVSTLELGDSALYLCASSLGGLSSYNEQFFGPGTRLTVL.

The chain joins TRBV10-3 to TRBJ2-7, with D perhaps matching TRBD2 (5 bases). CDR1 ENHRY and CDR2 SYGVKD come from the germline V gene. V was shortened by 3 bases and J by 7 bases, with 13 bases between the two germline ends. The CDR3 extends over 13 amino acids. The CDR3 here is CAISDYLGREQYF. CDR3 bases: TGTGCCATCAGTGATTATCTGGGGAGAGAGCAGTACTTC.

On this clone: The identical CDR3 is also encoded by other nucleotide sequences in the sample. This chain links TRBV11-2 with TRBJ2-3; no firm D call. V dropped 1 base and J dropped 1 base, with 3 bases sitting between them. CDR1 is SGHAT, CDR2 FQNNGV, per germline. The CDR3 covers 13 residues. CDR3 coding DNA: TGTGCCAGCAGCTTAGCTGGCACAGATACGCAGTATTTT. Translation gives CASSLAGTDTQYF. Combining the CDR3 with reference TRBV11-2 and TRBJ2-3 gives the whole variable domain EAGVAQSPRYKIIEKRQSVAFWCNPISGHATLYWYQQILGQGPKLLIQFQNNGVVDDSQLPKDRFSAERLKGVDSTLKIQPAKLEDSAVYLCASSLAGTDTQYFGPGTRLTVL.

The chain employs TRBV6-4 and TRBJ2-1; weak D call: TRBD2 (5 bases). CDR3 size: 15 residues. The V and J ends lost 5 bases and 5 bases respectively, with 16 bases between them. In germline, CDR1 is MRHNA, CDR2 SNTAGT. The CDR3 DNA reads TGTGCCAGCAGTCTGGAGGCTGGCCCTAACAATGAGCAGTTCTTC. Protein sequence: CASSLEAGPNNEQFF.

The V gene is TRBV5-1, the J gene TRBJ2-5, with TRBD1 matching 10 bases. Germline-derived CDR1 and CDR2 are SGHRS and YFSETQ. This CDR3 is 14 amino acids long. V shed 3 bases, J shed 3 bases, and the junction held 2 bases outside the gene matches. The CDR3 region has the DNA TGCGCCAGCAGCTGGGGGACAGGGGAAGAGACCCAGTACTTC. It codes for CASSWGTGEETQYF.

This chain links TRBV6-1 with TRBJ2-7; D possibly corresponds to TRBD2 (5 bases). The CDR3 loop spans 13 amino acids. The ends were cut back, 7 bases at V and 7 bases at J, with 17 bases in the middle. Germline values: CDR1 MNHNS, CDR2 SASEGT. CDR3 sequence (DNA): TGTGCCAGCATGTCCTACGGGAACGGGGAGCAGTACTTC. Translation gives CASMSYGNGEQYF.

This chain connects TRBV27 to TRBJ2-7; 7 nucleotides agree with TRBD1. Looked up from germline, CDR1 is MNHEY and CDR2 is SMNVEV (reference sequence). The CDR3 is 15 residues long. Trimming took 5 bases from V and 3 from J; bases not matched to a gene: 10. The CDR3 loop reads CASSPRQGRFYEQYF. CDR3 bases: TGTGCCAGCAGTCCCCGACAGGGTCGATTCTACGAGCAGTACTTC.

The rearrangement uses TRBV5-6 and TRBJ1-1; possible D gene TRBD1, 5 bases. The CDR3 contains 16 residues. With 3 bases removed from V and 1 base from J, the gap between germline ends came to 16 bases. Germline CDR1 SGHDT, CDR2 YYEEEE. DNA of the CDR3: TGTGCCAGCAGCTACCAAGGGGAATTGGGGAACACTGAAGCTTTCTTT. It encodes CASSYQGELGNTEAFF.

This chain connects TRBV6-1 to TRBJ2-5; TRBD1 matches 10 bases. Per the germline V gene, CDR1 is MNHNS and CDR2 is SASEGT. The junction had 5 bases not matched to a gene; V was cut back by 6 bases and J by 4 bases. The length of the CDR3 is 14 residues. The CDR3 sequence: CASRRQGAGETQYF. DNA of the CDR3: TGTGCCAGCAGAAGACAGGGGGCGGGAGAGACCCAGTACTTC.

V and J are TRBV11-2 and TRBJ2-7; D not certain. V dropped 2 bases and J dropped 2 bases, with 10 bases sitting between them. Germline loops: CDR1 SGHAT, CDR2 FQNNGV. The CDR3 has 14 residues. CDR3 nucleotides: TGTGCCAGCAGCTTATTACCGGGTCCCTACGAGCAGTACTTC. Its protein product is CASSLLPGPYEQYF.

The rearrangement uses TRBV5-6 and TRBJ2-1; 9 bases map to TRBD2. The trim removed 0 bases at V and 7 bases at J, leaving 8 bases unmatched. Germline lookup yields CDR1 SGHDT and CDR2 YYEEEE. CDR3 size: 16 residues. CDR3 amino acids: CASSLVSLAGTNEQFF. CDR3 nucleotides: TGTGCCAGCAGCTTGGTTTCCCTAGCGGGGACGAATGAGCAGTTCTTC.

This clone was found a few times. Written as DNA, the CDR3 is TGTGCCAGCAGCTTAGAGTTTAGGAACACTGAAGCTTTCTTT. It yields the protein CASSLEFRNTEAFF. The rearrangement uses TRBV11-2 and TRBJ1-1; D unclear. V dropped 0 bases and J dropped 1 base, with 6 bases sitting between them. Per the germline V gene, CDR1 is SGHAT and CDR2 is FQNNGV. This CDR3 is 14 amino acids long.

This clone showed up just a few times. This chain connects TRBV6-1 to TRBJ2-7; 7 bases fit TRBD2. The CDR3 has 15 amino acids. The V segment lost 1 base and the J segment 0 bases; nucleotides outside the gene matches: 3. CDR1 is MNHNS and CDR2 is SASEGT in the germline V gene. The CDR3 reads CASSEDGGSSYEQYF. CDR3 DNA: TGTGCCAGCAGTGAAGATGGCGGGAGCTCCTACGAGCAGTACTTC.

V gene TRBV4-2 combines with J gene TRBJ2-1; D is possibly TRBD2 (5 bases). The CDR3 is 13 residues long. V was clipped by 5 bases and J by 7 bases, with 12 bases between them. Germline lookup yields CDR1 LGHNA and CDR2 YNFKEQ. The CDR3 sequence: CASSSGLGNEQFF. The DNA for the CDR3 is TGTGCCAGCAGCTCCGGACTGGGTAATGAGCAGTTCTTC.

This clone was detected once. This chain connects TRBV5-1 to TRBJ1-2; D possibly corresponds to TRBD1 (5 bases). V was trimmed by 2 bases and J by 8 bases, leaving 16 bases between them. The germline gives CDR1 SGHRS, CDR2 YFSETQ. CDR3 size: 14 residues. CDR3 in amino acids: CASSLGTDLDGYTF. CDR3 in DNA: TGCGCCAGCAGCTTAGGGACGGATCTGGACGGCTACACCTTC.

The DNA for the CDR3 is TGTGCTAGTGGTTTGGTCCTCGGGGCAAGCATGAACACTGAAGCTTTCTTT. Its translation: CASGLVLGASMNTEAFF. The V gene is TRBV12-5, the J gene TRBJ1-1; perhaps TRBD1 as D (5 bases). From germline, CDR1 is LGHNT and CDR2 FRNRAP. V was clipped by 0 bases and J by 0 bases, with 14 bases between them. This CDR3 is built from 17 residues. The entire variable domain, with the rest obtained from reference TRBV12-5 and TRBJ1-1, is as follows: DARVTQTPRHKVTEMGQEVTMRCQPILGHNTVFWYRQTMMQGLELLAYFRNRAPLDDSGMPKDRFSAEMPDATLATLKIQPSEPRDSAVYFCASGLVLGASMNTEAFFGQGTRLTVV.

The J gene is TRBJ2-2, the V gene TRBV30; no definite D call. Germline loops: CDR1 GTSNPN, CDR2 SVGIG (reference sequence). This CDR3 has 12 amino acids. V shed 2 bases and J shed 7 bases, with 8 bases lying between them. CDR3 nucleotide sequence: TGTGCCTGGAGTTGGGTGAGCGGGGAGCTGTTTTTT. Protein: CAWSWVSGELFF.

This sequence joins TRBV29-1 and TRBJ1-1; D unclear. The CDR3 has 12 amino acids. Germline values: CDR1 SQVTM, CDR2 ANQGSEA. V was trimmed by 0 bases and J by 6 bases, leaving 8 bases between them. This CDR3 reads CSVEDSAAEAFF. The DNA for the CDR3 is TGCAGCGTTGAAGATTCGGCGGCTGAAGCTTTCTTT.

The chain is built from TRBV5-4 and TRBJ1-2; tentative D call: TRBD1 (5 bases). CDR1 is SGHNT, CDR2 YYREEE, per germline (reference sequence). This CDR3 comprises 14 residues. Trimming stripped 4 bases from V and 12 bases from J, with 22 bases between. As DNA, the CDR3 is TGTGCCAGCAGCCTGATTAACGAACAGGTCCTCGACACCTTC. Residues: CASSLINEQVLDTF.

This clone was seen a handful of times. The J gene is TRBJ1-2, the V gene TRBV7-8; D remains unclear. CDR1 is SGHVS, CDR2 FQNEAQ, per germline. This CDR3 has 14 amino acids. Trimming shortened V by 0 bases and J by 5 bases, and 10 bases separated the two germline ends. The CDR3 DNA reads TGTGCCAGCAGCTTAGCCGGGGTAGGGTATGGCTACACCTTC. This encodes CASSLAGVGYGYTF.

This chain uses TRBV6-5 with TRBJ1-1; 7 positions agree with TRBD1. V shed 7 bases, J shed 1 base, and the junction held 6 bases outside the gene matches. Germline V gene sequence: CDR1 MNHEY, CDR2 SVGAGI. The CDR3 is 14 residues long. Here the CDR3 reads CASKTGAANTEAFF. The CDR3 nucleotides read TGTGCCAGCAAAACAGGGGCAGCGAACACTGAAGCTTTCTTT.

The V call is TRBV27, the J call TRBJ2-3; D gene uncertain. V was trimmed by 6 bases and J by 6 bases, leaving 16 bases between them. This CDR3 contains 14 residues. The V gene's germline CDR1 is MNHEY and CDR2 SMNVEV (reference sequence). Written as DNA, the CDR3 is TGTGCCAGCAGACCCGGACGGAACCTGGATACGCAGTATTTT. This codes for CASRPGRNLDTQYF.

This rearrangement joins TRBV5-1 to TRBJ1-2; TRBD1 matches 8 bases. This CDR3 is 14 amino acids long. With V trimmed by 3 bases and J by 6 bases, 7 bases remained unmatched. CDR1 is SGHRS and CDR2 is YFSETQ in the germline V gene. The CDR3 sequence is CASSSRTGSDGYTF. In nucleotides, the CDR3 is TGCGCCAGCAGCTCCAGGACAGGGTCGGATGGCTACACCTTC.

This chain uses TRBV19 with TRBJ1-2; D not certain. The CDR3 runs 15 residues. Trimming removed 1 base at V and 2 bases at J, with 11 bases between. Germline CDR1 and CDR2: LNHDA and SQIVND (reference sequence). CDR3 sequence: CASSIVRATNYGYTF. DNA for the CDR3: TGTGCCAGTAGTATAGTAAGGGCGACGAACTATGGCTACACCTTC.